This entry lists 14 T cell receptor beta chains sequenced from one sample in a study of T-cell memory formation after mild COVID-19. TCRdb itself ran the 5' RACE reads through MiXCR, one entry per CDR3 protein. The data show about 360,000 distinct CDR3 sequences, over 13% seen once. The sequenced sample was PBMCs or a T cell subset sorted from them (not recorded which). These receptors were taken from a man in his late teens or twenties who had mild COVID-19 (a few samples of this study predate the infection). Cell type and time point are not known.

This rearrangement joins TRBV18 to TRBJ2-7, with TRBD1 identical over 7 bases. V trimming: 8 bases; J trimming: 2 bases; junction bases outside the gene matches: 6. This CDR3 contains 13 residues. CDR1 and CDR2 from the germline V gene are KGHSH and LQKENI. The CDR3 loop is CASGEGQTYEQYF. As DNA, the CDR3 is TGTGCCAGCGGCGAGGGACAGACCTACGAGCAGTACTTC. Full variable domain (rest looked up from reference TRBV18 and TRBJ2-7): NAGVMQNPRHLVRRRGQEARLRCSPMKGHSHVYWYRQLPEEGLKFMVYLQKENIIDESGMPKERFSAEFPKEGPSILRIQQVVRGDSAAYFCASGEGQTYEQYFGPGTRLTVT.

The V and J genes are TRBV7-9 and TRBJ1-2; D ambiguous. The germline V and J ends were trimmed by 4 bases and 10 bases, with 10 bases remaining between them. The CDR3 loop spans 11 amino acids. The germline CDR1 and CDR2 sequences are SEHNR and FQNEAQ (reference sequence). The DNA for the CDR3 is TGTGCCAGCAGCTCACCCCCGGACTACACCTTC. This gives the protein CASSSPPDYTF.

The chain combines TRBV12-3 or TRBV12-4 with TRBJ1-3; D is perhaps TRBD1 (5 bases). V was cut by 6 bases and J by 0 bases, with 12 bases left in between. The CDR3 covers 15 residues. Here the CDR3 DNA reads TGTGCCAGCAGGCGACAGATCTCCTCTGGAAACACCATATATTTT. The encoded protein is CASRRQISSGNTIYF.

At least ten counts were recorded for this clonotype. The CDR3 loop reads CASSVDSSTDTQYF. CDR3 coding DNA: TGTGCCAGCAGTGTAGACAGTAGCACAGATACGCAGTATTTT. This chain joins TRBV12-3 or TRBV12-4 and TRBJ2-3; the D gene is possibly TRBD1 (5 bases). The CDR3 sequence is 14 residues long. Trimming took 5 bases from V and 0 from J, leaving 9 bases between them.

The chain uses TRBV6-5 and TRBJ1-5; tentative D call: TRBD1 (6 bases). The CDR3 is 14 amino acids. CDR1 is MNHEY, CDR2 SVGAGI, per germline. The V gene lost 7 bases and the J gene lost 1 base, with 11 bases spanning the gap. CDR3 bases: TGTGCCAGCAAAGGACAGACAAGCAATCAGCCCCAGCATTTT. Its protein product is CASKGQTSNQPQHF.

This clonotype was seen a few times. This chain uses TRBV11-2 with TRBJ2-7, with D unclear. Germline V gives CDR1 SGHAT, CDR2 FQNNGV. Deletions cut 2 bases from V and 7 bases from J, with 9 bases between. The CDR3 is 12 amino acids. CDR3 protein: CASSLTGLEQYF. The CDR3 coding sequence is TGTGCCAGCAGCTTAACTGGTCTGGAGCAGTACTTC.

This clonotype was seen more than once but under ten times. The V call is TRBV7-6, the J call TRBJ1-2; 8 nucleotides line up with TRBD1. Germline V lookup: CDR1 SGHVS, CDR2 FNYEAQ. V shed 4 bases, J shed 4 bases, and the junction held 8 bases outside the gene matches. The CDR3 is made up of 15 amino acids. CDR3 region: CASSSSDRAGYGYTF. DNA for the CDR3: TGTGCCAGCAGCTCATCGGACAGGGCGGGCTATGGCTACACCTTC.

A few counts support this clonotype. This sequence joins TRBV18 and TRBJ2-1; possibly TRBD1 for D (6 bases). Germline CDR1 and CDR2: KGHSH and LQKENI. Between the trimmed V and J ends, which lost 2 bases and 9 bases, there was a span of 17 bases. The CDR3 consists of 15 residues. The CDR3, as DNA: TGTGCCAGCTCACCAGGGGCGTTACAGGGTACTGAGCAGTTCTTC. This gives the protein CASSPGALQGTEQFF.

This clonotype has only a few counts. The chain links TRBV4-3 to TRBJ1-4; a weak D match, TRBD1 (6 bases). Germline V gene sequence: CDR1 LGHNA, CDR2 YSLEER. Trimming took off 3 bases at V and 4 bases at J, with 12 bases between the two ends. The CDR3 has 15 residues. In DNA, the CDR3 is TGCGCCAGCAGCCAGAACAGGGCCTATAATGAAAAACTGTTTTTT. Its protein product is CASSQNRAYNEKLFF.

This chain's CDR3 is CASSLGAGRTEAFF. The CDR3 nucleotides are TGTGCCAGCAGCTTAGGAGCAGGGAGAACTGAAGCTTTCTTT. The chain links TRBV7-9 to TRBJ1-1; D might be TRBD1 (5 bases). Between the trimmed V and J ends, which lost 1 base and 5 bases, there was a span of 11 bases. Germline V gene sequence: CDR1 SEHNR, CDR2 FQNEAQ (reference sequence). This CDR3 spans 14 amino acids.

This clonotype came up many times. The chain has TRBV6-5 and TRBJ2-3, with 8 bases fitting TRBD2. V lost 5 bases, J lost 4 bases, and 8 bases stayed unmatched. This CDR3 has 15 amino acids. CDR1 and CDR2 (germline): MNHEY, SVGAGI. Written as DNA, the CDR3 is TGTGCCAGCAGTAACCCGGGGGGGCCGGCAGATACGCAGTATTTT. Amino acid sequence: CASSNPGGPADTQYF.

A few counts support this clonotype. The chain links TRBV5-1 to TRBJ2-3, with D unclear. There are 14 residues in the CDR3. V lost 5 bases, J lost 4 bases, and 14 bases lay in between. Germline loops: CDR1 SGHRS, CDR2 YFSETQ. The CDR3 loop reads CASRLLESADTQYF. DNA of the CDR3: TGCGCCAGCAGACTTCTAGAGTCCGCAGATACGCAGTATTTT. Drawing the rest from reference TRBV5-1 and TRBJ2-3, the complete variable domain is KAGVTQTPRYLIKTRGQQVTLSCSPISGHRSVSWYQQTPGQGLQFLFEYFSETQRNKGNFPGRFSGRQFSNSRSEMNVSTLELGDSALYLCASRLLESADTQYFGPGTRLTVL.

This clonotype has just a few counts. This chain uses TRBV6-2 or TRBV6-3 with TRBJ1-1; D ambiguous. V shed 4 bases and J shed 3 bases, with 9 bases lying between them. The CDR3 loop spans 13 amino acids. Germline lookup yields CDR1 MNHEY and CDR2 SVGEGT. The CDR3: CASSLTDYTEAFF. CDR3 DNA: TGTGCCAGCAGTTTAACAGATTACACTGAAGCTTTCTTT.

The V and J genes are TRBV29-1 and TRBJ2-2; 7 positions agree with TRBD2. Germline V gives CDR1 SQVTM, CDR2 ANQGSEA. The CDR3 runs to 13 residues. Losses at the gene ends were 5 bases for V and 5 bases for J; bases not matched to a gene: 5. The CDR3 spells CSVKAGVTGELFF. The CDR3 nucleotides read TGCAGCGTTAAGGCGGGGGTAACCGGGGAGCTGTTTTTT.